Listed below are T cell receptor beta chains from one sample, sequenced in a study of beta chain features in type 1 diabetes. The repertoire was sequenced with immunoSEQ multiplex PCR; TCRdb's copy has only in-frame clones and lacks some. In the table there are hundreds of thousands of clones, roughly 13% of which are singletons. The sequencing sample was made of naive CD4+ T cells from blood. The source is a man younger than 35 with type 1 diabetes. CDR3s include the opening cysteine and the closing phenylalanine or tryptophan. Fields, in order: V gene, D gene, clone size, J gene, CDR3 DNA, CDR3 protein. D genes are given only for firm matches. The listing skips clone size in some rows; elsewhere it reads once, few, many or a size class.

TRBV5-6	TRBD1	NA	TRBJ2-7	TGTGCCAGCAGCTCCCAGGGGGCGGCCTACGAGCAGTACTTC	CASSSQGAAYEQYF
TRBV7-9	NA	few	TRBJ1-5	TGTGCCAGCAGCTCCGGTTGGCCCCAGCATTTT	CASSSGWPQHF
TRBV2	NA	few	TRBJ2-7	TGTGCCAGCAGCCGGGACCCATCGTTTGGAGAGCAGTACTTC	CASSRDPSFGEQYF
TRBV6-5	TRBD1	few	TRBJ2-2	TGTGCCAGCAACAGGGGTGCCGGGGAGCTGTTTTTT	CASNRGAGELFF
TRBV18	TRBD1	few	TRBJ1-2	TGTGCCAGCTCACGAGGACAGGTGGAGGGCTACACCTTC	CASSRGQVEGYTF
TRBV30	NA	few	TRBJ2-3	TGTGCCTGGAGTGTAATGGGAGGCCCTCTCTCGCAGTATTTT	CAWSVMGGPLSQYF
TRBV13	TRBD1	few	TRBJ1-4	TGTGCCAGCAGCGACAGGGGCGGGAGAACTGCAACTAATGAAAAACTGTTTTTT	CASSDRGGRTATNEKLFF
TRBV15	TRBD1	NA	TRBJ2-7	TGTGCCACCAGCAGAGAAAGGGACAGAACCTACGAGCAGTACTTC	CATSRERDRTYEQYF
TRBV7-9	TRBD1	few	TRBJ2-5	TGTGCCAGCAGCCCCGGGACAGGGACAGAAGAGACCCAGTACTTC	CASSPGTGTEETQYF
TRBV11-3	TRBD1	NA	TRBJ1-2	TGTGCCAGCAGCCGAGACAGGGACTATGGCTACACCTTC	CASSRDRDYGYTF
TRBV11-3	NA	few	TRBJ2-3	TGTGCCAGCAGCCCTTCGTGGGCAGCCATGGTGGGCGATACGCAGTATTTT	CASSPSWAAMVGDTQYF
TRBV5-4	NA	NA	TRBJ1-1	TGTGCCAGCAGCTTGGGGCAGGGTCGAGAGCGGGCTGAAGCTTTCTTT	CASSLGQGRERAEAFF
TRBV28	NA	few	TRBJ1-6	TGTGCCAGCAGAAGGTTCCTCGGACAGATAGTAAATTCACCCCTCCACTTT	CASRRFLGQIVNSPLHF
TRBV6-5	NA	few	TRBJ2-1	TGTGCCAGCCGGGAAAGGGGCCCCTACAATGAGCAGTTCTTC	CASRERGPYNEQFF
TRBV10-2	NA	NA	TRBJ1-2	TGCGCCAGCAGTGAGGGGGAGGCCTATGGCTACACCTTC	CASSEGEAYGYTF
TRBV10-3	TRBD1	few	TRBJ2-2	TGTGCCATCAGTGAGAAGGGGACAGACAACACCGGGGAGCTGTTTTTT	CAISEKGTDNTGELFF
TRBV5-4	TRBD1	NA	TRBJ2-7	TGTGCCAGCAGCCTGACCACAGGGGGGCCCTACGAGCAGTACTTC	CASSLTTGGPYEQYF
TRBV11-2	TRBD2	NA	TRBJ2-5	TGTGCCAGCAGCTTAGGATTCCTAGCGGGGAACCAAGAGACCCAGTACTTC	CASSLGFLAGNQETQYF
TRBV30	NA	NA	TRBJ1-3	TGTGCCTGGAGACACCACTCTGGAAACACCATATATTTT	CAWRHHSGNTIYF
TRBV5-1	NA	few	TRBJ2-2	TGCGCCAGCAGACAGTTTCTCAGTGGGGCCGGGGAGCTGTTTTTT	CASRQFLSGAGELFF
TRBV29-1	NA	many	TRBJ2-5	TGCAGCGTTGGGCCGGCTAAGACCCAGTACTTC	CSVGPAKTQYF
TRBV30	NA	few	TRBJ2-1	TGTGCCTGGAGTGTCGGGCATACTGACTCCTACAATGAGCAGTTCTTC	CAWSVGHTDSYNEQFF
TRBV4-1	NA	few	TRBJ2-7	TGCGCCAGCAGCCCTCGGACAGCGGCAAACGAGCAGTACTTC	CASSPRTAANEQYF
TRBV9	NA	NA	TRBJ1-6	TGTGCCAGCAGCGCCTTAGGTAATCCCCTCCACTTT	CASSALGNPLHF
TRBV6-1	NA	few	TRBJ1-2	TGTGCCACCTTGGACGGTTATGGCTACACCTTC	CATLDGYGYTF
TRBV29-1	NA	NA	TRBJ1-2	TGCAGCATCAGACAAAACTATGGCTACACCTTC	CSIRQNYGYTF
TRBV6-5	TRBD2	NA	TRBJ2-1	TGTGCCAGCAGAAGGACTAGTGGTAATGAGCAGTTCTTC	CASRRTSGNEQFF
TRBV10-3	NA	few	TRBJ2-2	TGTGCCATCAGTGAACTGATAGCAGGTGGCGGGGAGCTGTTTTTT	CAISELIAGGGELFF
TRBV19	NA	NA	TRBJ2-1	TGTGCCAGTAGTACGGGATACAATGAGCAGTTCTTC	CASSTGYNEQFF
TRBV6-1	TRBD2	NA	TRBJ2-7	TGTGCCAGCAGTGAAGCGGGACTACGTAACGAGCAGTACTTC	CASSEAGLRNEQYF
TRBV2	NA	few	TRBJ1-2	TGTGCCAGCAGTGTTAATTATGGCTACACCTTC	CASSVNYGYTF
TRBV6-1	NA	NA	TRBJ1-2	TGTGCTTGTGCGACCGGCTCCCTCACCAACTATGGCTACACCTTC	CACATGSLTNYGYTF
TRBV29-1	NA	NA	TRBJ2-1	TGCAGCGTTTTGTGGTCCCGGACGTCCTACAATGAGCAGTTCTTC	CSVLWSRTSYNEQFF
TRBV7-2	TRBD1	NA	TRBJ2-5	TGTGCCAGCAGCCCCGCGACAGGGGTTGAGACCCAGTACTTC	CASSPATGVETQYF
TRBV10-3	TRBD1	few	TRBJ1-5	TGTGCCATCAGAGGACAGGGGGCAGACAATCAGCCCCAGCATTTT	CAIRGQGADNQPQHF
TRBV6-5	NA	NA	TRBJ2-7	TGTGCCAGCAGTGGGCCTTCCTACGAGCAGTACTTC	CASSGPSYEQYF
TRBV28	NA	NA	TRBJ2-7	TGTGCCAGCAGTTTCCAGGGGAGCTACGAGCAGTACTTC	CASSFQGSYEQYF
TRBV7-9	NA	NA	TRBJ2-1	TGTGCCACCACAACCCGGGCTAGCTCCTACAATGAGCAGTTCTTC	CATTTRASSYNEQFF
TRBV29-1	NA	few	TRBJ2-1	TGCAGCGTTCCTACTCGGGGGAGCTCCTACAATGAGCAGTTCTTC	CSVPTRGSSYNEQFF
TRBV7-9	NA	few	TRBJ2-5	TGTGCCAGCAGCTTAGCGCAATACCAAGAGACCCAGTACTTC	CASSLAQYQETQYF
TRBV19	NA	NA	TRBJ2-5	TGTGCCAGTAGTATAGAAACGGGGGCCGGCCAAGAGACCCAGTACTTC	CASSIETGAGQETQYF
TRBV2	NA	few	TRBJ1-3	TGTGCCAGCAGGTCAACGTTCTCTGGAAACACCATATATTTT	CASRSTFSGNTIYF
TRBV5-5	TRBD1	few	TRBJ2-3	TGTGCCAGCAGCCTCCGCTACCGGGACAGCCGCACAGATACGCAGTATTTT	CASSLRYRDSRTDTQYF
TRBV29-1	NA	few	TRBJ2-7	TGCAGCGTTTCAGACAGCTACGAGCAGTACTTC	CSVSDSYEQYF
TRBV7-2	NA	few	TRBJ2-5	TGTGCCAGCAGCGAGAGCCGGGCCTCTGGCAGGGAGACCCAGTACTTC	CASSESRASGRETQYF
TRBV14	NA	few	TRBJ2-7	TGTGCCAGCAGCCGAAGACAGGTATTAGTCTACGAGCAGTACTTC	CASSRRQVLVYEQYF
TRBV6-5	TRBD1	NA	TRBJ2-3	TGTGCCAGCCTACACAGGGGTACAGATACGCAGTATTTT	CASLHRGTDTQYF
TRBV7-9	NA	NA	TRBJ1-5	TGTGCCAGCAGCTCCTCCGCCGCCAATCAGCCCCAGCATTTT	CASSSSAANQPQHF
TRBV30	NA	NA	TRBJ1-5	TGTGCCTGGAGTGGGGCACCGAAACAGCCCCAGCATTTT	CAWSGAPKQPQHF
TRBV7-9	NA	NA	TRBJ1-1	TGTGCCAGCAGCCCCTCCGATGATATGAACACTGAAGCTTTCTTT	CASSPSDDMNTEAFF
TRBV28	NA	few	TRBJ2-7	TGTGCCAGCTACGGGGGCCCCTTGGCTCAAGAGCAGTACTTC	CASYGGPLAQEQYF
TRBV20-1	NA	NA	TRBJ2-7	TGCAGTGCTACTAGAGGAGGGGAGCAGTACTTC	CSATRGGEQYF
TRBV19	NA	NA	TRBJ1-1	TGTGCCAGTAGTTCCTCCACGTGGAGCCCGAACACTGAAGCTTTCTTT	CASSSSTWSPNTEAFF